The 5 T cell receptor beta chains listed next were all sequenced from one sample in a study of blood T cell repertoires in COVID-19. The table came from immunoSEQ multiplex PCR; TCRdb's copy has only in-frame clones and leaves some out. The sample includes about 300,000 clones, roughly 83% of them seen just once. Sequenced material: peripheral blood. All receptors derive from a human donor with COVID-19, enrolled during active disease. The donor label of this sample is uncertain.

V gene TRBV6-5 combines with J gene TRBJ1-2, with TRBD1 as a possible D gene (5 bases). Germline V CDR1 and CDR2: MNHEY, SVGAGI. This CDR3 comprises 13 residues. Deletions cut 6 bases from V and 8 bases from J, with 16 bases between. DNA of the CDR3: TGTGCCAGCAGGTCCCTCGGGACTATAGGCTACACCTTC. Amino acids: CASRSLGTIGYTF.

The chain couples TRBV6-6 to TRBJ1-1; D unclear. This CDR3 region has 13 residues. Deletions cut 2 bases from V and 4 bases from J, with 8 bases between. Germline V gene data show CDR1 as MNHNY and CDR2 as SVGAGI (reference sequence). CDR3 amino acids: CASSYRAGTEAFF. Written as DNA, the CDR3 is TGTGCCAGCAGTTACCGGGCGGGCACTGAAGCTTTCTTT.

In DNA, the CDR3 is TGCAGCGTTGGACAGGGGGCCGCCGGGGAGCTGTTTTTT. The encoded protein is CSVGQGAAGELFF. The genes are TRBV29-1 and TRBJ2-2; TRBD1 agrees at 10 bases. Germline-derived CDR1 and CDR2 are SQVTM and ANQGSEA. Losses at the gene ends were 4 bases for V and 6 bases for J; bases not matched to a gene: 2. This CDR3 contains 13 residues.

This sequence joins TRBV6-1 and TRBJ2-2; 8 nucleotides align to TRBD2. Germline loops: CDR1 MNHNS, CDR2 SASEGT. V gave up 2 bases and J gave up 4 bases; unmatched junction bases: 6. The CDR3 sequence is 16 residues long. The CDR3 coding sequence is TGTGCCAGCAGTGAAATGGGTAGCGGGGTCACCGGGGAGCTGTTTTTT. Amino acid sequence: CASSEMGSGVTGELFF.

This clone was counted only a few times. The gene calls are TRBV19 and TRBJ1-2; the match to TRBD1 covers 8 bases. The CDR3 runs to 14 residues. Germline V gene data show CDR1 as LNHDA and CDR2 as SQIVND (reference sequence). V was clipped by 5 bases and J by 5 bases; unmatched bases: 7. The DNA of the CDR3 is TGTGCCAGTAGTGCGGGACAGGCGATTTATGGCTACACCTTC. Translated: CASSAGQAIYGYTF. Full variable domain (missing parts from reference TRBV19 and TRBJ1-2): DGGITQSPKYLFRKEGQNVTLSCEQNLNHDAMYWYRQDPGQGLRLIYYSQIVNDFQKGDIAEGYSVSREKKESFPLTVTSAQKNPTAFYLCASSAGQAIYGYTFGSGTRLTVV.